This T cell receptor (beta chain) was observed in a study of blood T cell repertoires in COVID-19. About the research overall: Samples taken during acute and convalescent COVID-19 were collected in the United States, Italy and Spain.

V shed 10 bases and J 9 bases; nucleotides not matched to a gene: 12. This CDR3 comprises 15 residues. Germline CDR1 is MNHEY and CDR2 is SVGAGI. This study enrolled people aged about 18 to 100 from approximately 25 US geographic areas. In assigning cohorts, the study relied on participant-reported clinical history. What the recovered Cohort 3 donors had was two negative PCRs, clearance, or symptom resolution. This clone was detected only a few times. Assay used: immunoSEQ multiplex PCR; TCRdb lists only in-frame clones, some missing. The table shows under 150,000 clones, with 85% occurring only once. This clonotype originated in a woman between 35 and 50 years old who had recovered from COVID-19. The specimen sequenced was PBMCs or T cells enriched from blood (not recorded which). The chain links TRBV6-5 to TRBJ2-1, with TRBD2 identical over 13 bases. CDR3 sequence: CATSLGTSGIGEQFF. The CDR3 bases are TGTGCCACCTCCTTGGGGACTAGCGGGATAGGTGAGCAGTTCTTC.